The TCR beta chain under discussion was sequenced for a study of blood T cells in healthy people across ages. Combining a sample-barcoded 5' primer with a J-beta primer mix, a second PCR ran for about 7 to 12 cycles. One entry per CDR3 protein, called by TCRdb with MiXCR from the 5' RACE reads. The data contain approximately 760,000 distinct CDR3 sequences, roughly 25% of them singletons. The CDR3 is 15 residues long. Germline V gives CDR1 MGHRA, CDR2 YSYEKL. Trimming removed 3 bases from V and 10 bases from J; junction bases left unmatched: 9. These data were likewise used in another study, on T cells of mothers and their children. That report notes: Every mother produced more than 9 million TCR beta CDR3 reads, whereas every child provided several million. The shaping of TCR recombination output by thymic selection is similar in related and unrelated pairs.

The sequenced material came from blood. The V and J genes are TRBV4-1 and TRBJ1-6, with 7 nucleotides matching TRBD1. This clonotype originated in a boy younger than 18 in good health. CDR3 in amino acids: CASSHITGDDSPLHF. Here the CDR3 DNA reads TGCGCCAGCAGCCACATAACAGGGGATGACTCACCCCTCCACTTT.